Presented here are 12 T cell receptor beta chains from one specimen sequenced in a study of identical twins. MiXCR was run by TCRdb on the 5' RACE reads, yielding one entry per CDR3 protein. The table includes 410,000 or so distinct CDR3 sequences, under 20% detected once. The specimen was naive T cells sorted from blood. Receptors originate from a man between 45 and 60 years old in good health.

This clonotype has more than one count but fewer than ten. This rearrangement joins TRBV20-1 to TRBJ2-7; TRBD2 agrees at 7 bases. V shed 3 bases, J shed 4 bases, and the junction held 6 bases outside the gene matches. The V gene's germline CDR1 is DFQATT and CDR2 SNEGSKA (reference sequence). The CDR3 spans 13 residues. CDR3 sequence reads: CSARPSGVYEQYF. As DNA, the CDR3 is TGCAGTGCTAGGCCTAGCGGAGTTTACGAGCAGTACTTC.

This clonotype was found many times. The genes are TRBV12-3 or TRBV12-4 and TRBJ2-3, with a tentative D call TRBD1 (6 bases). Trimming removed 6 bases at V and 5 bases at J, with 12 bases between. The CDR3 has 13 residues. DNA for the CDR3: TGTGCCAGCAGCCCCCAGGGGATAGATACGCAGTATTTT. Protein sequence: CASSPQGIDTQYF.

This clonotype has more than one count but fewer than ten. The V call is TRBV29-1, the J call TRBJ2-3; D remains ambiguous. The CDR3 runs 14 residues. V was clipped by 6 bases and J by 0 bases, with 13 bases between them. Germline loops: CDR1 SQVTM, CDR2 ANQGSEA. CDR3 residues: CSVSRRLSTDTQYF. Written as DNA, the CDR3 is TGCAGCGTCTCCAGGCGTCTTAGCACAGATACGCAGTATTTT.

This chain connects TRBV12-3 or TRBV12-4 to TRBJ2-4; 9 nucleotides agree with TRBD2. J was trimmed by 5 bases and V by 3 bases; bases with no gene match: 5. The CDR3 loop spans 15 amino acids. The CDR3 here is CASSFGGGGQNIQYF. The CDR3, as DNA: TGTGCCAGCAGTTTCGGCGGGGGGGGTCAAAACATTCAGTACTTC.

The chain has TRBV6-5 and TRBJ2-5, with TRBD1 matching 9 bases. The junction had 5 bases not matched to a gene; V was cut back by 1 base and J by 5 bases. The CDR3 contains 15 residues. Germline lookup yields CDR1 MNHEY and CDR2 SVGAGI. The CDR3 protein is CASSYWDRVRETQYF. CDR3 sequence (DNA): TGTGCCAGCAGTTACTGGGACAGGGTCCGGGAGACCCAGTACTTC.

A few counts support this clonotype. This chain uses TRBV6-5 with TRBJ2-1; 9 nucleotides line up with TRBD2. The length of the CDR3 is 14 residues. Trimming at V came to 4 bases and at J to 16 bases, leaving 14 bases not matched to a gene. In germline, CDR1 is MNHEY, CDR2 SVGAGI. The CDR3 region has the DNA TGTGCCAGCAGTTCCAGGTCTGGCGGGGGGGCCTTCTTCTTC. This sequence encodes CASSSRSGGGAFFF.

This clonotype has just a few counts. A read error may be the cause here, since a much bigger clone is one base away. The CDR3 loop is CASRPGQGLAFF. The CDR3 DNA reads as TGTGCCAGCAGACCAGGACAGGGATTAGCTTTCTTT. V usage is TRBV4-2 and J usage is TRBJ1-1; 8 bases line up with TRBD1. The CDR3 sequence is 12 residues long. V was pared by 6 bases and J by 10 bases, with 7 bases of the junction left unmatched. Germline V gene lookup returns CDR1 LGHNA and CDR2 YNFKEQ.

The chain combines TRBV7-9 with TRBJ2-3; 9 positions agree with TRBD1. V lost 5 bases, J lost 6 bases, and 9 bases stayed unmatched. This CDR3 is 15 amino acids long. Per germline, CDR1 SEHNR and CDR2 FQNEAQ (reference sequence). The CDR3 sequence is CASSRGQGLVDTQYF. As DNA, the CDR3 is TGTGCCAGCAGCCGCGGACAGGGGCTTGTGGATACGCAGTATTTT.

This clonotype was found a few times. The CDR3 sequence is CASSGGHPNTEAFF. In DNA, the CDR3 is TGTGCCAGCAGCGGGGGACACCCGAACACTGAAGCTTTCTTT. The genes are TRBV7-2 and TRBJ1-1; D may be TRBD1 (6 bases). Germline V gene data show CDR1 as SGHTA and CDR2 as FQGNSA. Trimming cost V 5 bases and J 1 base, with 11 bases left between them. This CDR3 has 14 amino acids.

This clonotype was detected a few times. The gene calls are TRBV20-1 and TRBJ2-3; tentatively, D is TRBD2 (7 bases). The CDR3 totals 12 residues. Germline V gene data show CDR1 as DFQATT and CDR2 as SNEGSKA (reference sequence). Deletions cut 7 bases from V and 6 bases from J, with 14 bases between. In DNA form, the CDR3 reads TGCAGTGGCCTAGGGGGGGCGGATACGCAGTATTTT. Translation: CSGLGGADTQYF.

CDR3 in amino acids: CATSRTGTSSYNEQFF. CDR3 nucleotide sequence: TGTGCCACCAGCAGAACCGGGACTAGCTCCTACAATGAGCAGTTCTTC. The V and J genes are TRBV15 and TRBJ2-1; 8 nucleotides match TRBD2. Germline-derived CDR1 and CDR2 are LNHNV and YYDKDF (reference sequence). Trimming cost V 2 bases and J 0 bases; bases outside gene matches: 3. The CDR3 is 16 amino acids.

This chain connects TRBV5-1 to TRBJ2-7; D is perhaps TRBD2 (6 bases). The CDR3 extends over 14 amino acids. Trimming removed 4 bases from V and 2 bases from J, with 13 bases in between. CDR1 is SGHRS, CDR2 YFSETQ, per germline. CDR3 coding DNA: TGCGCCAGCAGCCCGCGGGACTTCACCTACGAGCAGTACTTC. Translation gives CASSPRDFTYEQYF.